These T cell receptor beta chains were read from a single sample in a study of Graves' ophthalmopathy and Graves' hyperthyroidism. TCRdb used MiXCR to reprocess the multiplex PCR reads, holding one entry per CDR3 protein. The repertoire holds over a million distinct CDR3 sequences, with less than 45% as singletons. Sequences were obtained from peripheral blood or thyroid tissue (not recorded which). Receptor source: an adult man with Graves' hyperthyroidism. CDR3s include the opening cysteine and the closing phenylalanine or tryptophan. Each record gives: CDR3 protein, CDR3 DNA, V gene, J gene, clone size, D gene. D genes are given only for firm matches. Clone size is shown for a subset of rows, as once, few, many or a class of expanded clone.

CDR3: CASSGDRGIGQPQHF
DNA: TGTGCCAGTAGTGGGGACAGGGGAATAGGACAGCCCCAGCATTTT
V: TRBV19
J: TRBJ1-5
size: -
D: TRBD1

CDR3: CASSQDEGELFF
DNA: TGTGCCAGCAGCCAAGACGAAGGGGAGCTGTTTTTT
V: TRBV14
J: TRBJ2-2
size: -
D: -

CDR3: CASSSDNSYNSPLHF
DNA: TGTGCCAGCAGCTCCGACAACTCCTATAATTCACCCCTCCACTTT
V: TRBV7-8
J: TRBJ1-6
size: many
D: -

CDR3: CSASTGSSLYGYTF
DNA: TGCAGTGCTTCGACGGGGTCGTCTCTTTATGGCTACACCTTC
V: TRBV20-1
J: TRBJ1-2
size: -
D: -

CDR3: CASSPWDGRGRKRPQHF
DNA: TGTGCCAGCAGTCCCTGGGACGGTCGTGGTAGGAAGAGGCCCCAGCATTTT
V: TRBV2
J: TRBJ1-5
size: -
D: -

CDR3: CSASAGGGGDTQYF
DNA: TGCAGTGCTTCGGCCGGCGGAGGTGGAGATACCCAGTACTTC
V: TRBV20-1
J: TRBJ2-5
size: many
D: -

CDR3: CASSFPDRPAF
DNA: TGTGCCAGCAGCTTTCCGGACAGGCCCGCTTTT
V: TRBV7-9
J: TRBJ1-1
size: many
D: TRBD1

CDR3: CASSLQGNHEQYF
DNA: TGTGCCAGCAGCTTACAGGGTAACCACGAGCAGTACTTC
V: TRBV7-3
J: TRBJ2-7
size: many
D: -

CDR3: CSAPRFSGITDTQYF
DNA: TGCAGTGCTCCTCGGTTTAGCGGGATCACAGATACGCAGTATTTT
V: TRBV20-1
J: TRBJ2-3
size: few
D: TRBD2

CDR3: CASRFERRGFGTEAFF
DNA: TGTGCCAGCAGATTTGAAAGGAGGGGGTTCGGGACTGAAGCTTTCTTT
V: TRBV3-1
J: TRBJ1-1
size: -
D: -

CDR3: CASSEWGTKNTEAFF
DNA: TGTGCCAGCAGTGAATGGGGGACAAAAAACACTGAAGCTTTCTTT
V: TRBV2
J: TRBJ1-1
size: -
D: -

CDR3: CASGPTGAVGETQYF
DNA: TGTGCCAGCGGCCCGACAGGGGCGGTTGGAGAGACCCAGTACTTC
V: TRBV12-3/TRBV12-4
J: TRBJ2-5
size: few
D: TRBD1

CDR3: CASSVDRMGETQYF
DNA: TGTGCCAGCAGCGTAGATAGGATGGGGGAGACCCAGTACTTC
V: TRBV9
J: TRBJ2-5
size: many
D: -

CDR3: CSALDPSGGLEAFF
DNA: TGCAGTGCTTTAGATCCATCAGGGGGCCTAGAAGCTTTCTTT
V: TRBV20-1
J: TRBJ1-1
size: -
D: TRBD1

CDR3: CASSGLIRTGNTGELFF
DNA: TGTGCCAGCAGCGGGTTGATTCGGACAGGGAACACCGGGGAGCTGTTTTTT
V: TRBV7-9
J: TRBJ2-2
size: -
D: TRBD1

CDR3: CSVTESNTEAFF
DNA: TGCAGCGTGACAGAATCGAACACTGAAGCTTTCTTT
V: TRBV29-1
J: TRBJ1-1
size: -
D: -

CDR3: CATGTGRYEQYF
DNA: TGTGCCACCGGGACAGGGAGATACGAGCAGTACTTC
V: TRBV12-3/TRBV12-4
J: TRBJ2-7
size: few
D: TRBD1